This TCR beta chain is from a study of T cells in Graves' hyperthyroidism and ophthalmopathy. The wider study: Any treatment followed the collection of peripheral blood at initial diagnosis. Study-wide results and caveats: The blood repertoire included most of the expanded thyroid clonotypes above 0.001.

The germline V gene encodes CDR1 MDHEN and CDR2 SYDVKM. The CDR3 extends over 13 amino acids. Trimming left V 4 bases short and J 8 bases short, with 11 bases between. Individuals with ophthalmopathy presented a Clinical Activity Score of at least 3, a NOSPECS grade of at least 4 and a duration under 3 months. Clinical symptoms, serum thyroxine and TRAb, thyroid ultrasound and orbital computed tomography together formed the diagnostic basis. This clonotype was counted ten times or more. Its antigen is unidentified. Amplified TCR beta CDR3 regions derived from RNA transcripts. Using the HTBI primer set, a first-round RT-PCR was run on the TCR CDR3. One entry per CDR3 protein results from TCRdb running MiXCR on the multiplex PCR reads. Seen here are hundreds of thousands of distinct CDR3 sequences, 15% to 20% observed once, and the top ten hold approximately 50%.

The sequence was collected from a man aged 35 to 55 with Graves' ophthalmopathy. Source material: blood. This chain joins TRBV28 and TRBJ2-2; D not certain. In nucleotides, the CDR3 is TGTGCCAGCAGTTACGACTGGGCGGGGGAGCTGTTTTTT. Encoded protein: CASSYDWAGELFF.